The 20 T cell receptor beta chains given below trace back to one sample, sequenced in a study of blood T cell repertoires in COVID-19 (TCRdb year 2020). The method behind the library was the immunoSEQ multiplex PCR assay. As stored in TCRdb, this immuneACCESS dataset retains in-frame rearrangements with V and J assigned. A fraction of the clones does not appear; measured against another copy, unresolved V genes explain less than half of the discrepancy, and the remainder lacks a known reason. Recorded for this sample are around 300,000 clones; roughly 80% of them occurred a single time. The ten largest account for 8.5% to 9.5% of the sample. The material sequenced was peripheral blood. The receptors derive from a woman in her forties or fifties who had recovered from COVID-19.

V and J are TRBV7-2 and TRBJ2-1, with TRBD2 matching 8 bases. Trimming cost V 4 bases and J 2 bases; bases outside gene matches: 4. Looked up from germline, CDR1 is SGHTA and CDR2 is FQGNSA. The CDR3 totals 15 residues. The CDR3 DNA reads TGTGCCAGCAGCTCTGGGCGGGGGGCCTACAATGAGCAGTTCTTC. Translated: CASSSGRGAYNEQFF.

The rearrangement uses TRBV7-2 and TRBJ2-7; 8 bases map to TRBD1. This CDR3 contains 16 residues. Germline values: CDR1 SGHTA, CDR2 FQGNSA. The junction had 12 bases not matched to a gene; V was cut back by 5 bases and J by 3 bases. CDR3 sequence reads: CASSHGQGRGIYEQYF. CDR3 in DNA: TGTGCCAGCAGCCACGGACAGGGAAGAGGAATCTACGAGCAGTACTTC.

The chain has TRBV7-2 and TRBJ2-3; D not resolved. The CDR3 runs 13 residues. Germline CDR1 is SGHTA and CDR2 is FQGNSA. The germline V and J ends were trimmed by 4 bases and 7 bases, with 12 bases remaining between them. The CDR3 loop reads CASSSPPVYTQYF. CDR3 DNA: TGTGCCAGCAGCTCCCCCCCTGTGTATACGCAGTATTTT.

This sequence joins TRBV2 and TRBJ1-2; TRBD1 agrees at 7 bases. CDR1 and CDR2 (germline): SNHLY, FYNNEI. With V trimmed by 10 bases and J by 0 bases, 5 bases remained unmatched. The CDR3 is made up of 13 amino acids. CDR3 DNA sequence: TGTGCCAACACCGGGACAGCTAACTATGGCTACACCTTC. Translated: CANTGTANYGYTF.

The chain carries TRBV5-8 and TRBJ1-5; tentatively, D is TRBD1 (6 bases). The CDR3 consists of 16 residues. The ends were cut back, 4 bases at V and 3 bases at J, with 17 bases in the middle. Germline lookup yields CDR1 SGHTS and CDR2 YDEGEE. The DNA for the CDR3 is TGTGCCAGCAGCACCCCGGGACAAGGTATCAATCAGCCCCAGCATTTT. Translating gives CASSTPGQGINQPQHF.

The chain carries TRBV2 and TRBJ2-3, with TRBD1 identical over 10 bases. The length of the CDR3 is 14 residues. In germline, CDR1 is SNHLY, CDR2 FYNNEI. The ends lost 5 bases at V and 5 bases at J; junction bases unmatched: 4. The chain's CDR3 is CASSQTGGVDTQYF. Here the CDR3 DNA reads TGTGCCAGCAGTCAGACAGGGGGCGTAGATACGCAGTATTTT.

The CDR3 coding sequence is TGTGCCAGCAGCGTAGGGCAGGGGATGGACAATGAGCAGTTCTTC. Residues: CASSVGQGMDNEQFF. This chain uses TRBV9 with TRBJ2-1; perhaps TRBD1 as D (6 bases). The CDR3 covers 15 residues. Trimming cost V 0 bases and J 5 bases, with 12 bases left between them. Germline V CDR1 and CDR2: SGDLS, YYNGEE. Drawing the rest from reference TRBV9 and TRBJ2-1, the complete variable domain is DSGVTQTPKHLITATGQRVTLRCSPRSGDLSVYWYQQSLDQGLQFLIQYYNGEERAKGNILERFSAQQFPDLHSELNLSSLELGDSALYFCASSVGQGMDNEQFFGPGTRLTVL.

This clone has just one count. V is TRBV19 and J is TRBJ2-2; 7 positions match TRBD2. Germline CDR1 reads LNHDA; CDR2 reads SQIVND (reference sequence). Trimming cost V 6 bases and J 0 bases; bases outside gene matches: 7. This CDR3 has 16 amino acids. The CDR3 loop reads CASSPREETNTGELFF. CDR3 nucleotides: TGTGCCAGTAGCCCCCGGGAGGAAACGAACACCGGGGAGCTGTTTTTT. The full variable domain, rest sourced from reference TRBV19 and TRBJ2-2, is DGGITQSPKYLFRKEGQNVTLSCEQNLNHDAMYWYRQDPGQGLRLIYYSQIVNDFQKGDIAEGYSVSREKKESFPLTVTSAQKNPTAFYLCASSPREETNTGELFFGEGSRLTVL.

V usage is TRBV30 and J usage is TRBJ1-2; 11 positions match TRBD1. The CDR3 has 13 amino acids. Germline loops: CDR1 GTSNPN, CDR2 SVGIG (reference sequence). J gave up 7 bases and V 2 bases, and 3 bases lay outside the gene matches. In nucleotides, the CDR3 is TGTGCCTGGAGTCTGGACAGGGGGCCTGGCTACACCTTC. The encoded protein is CAWSLDRGPGYTF.

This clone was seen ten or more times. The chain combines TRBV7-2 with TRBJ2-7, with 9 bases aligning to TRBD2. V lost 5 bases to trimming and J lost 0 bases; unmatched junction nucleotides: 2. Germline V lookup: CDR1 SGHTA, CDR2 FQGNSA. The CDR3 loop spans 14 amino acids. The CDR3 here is CASSPTSGSYEQYF. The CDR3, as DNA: TGTGCCAGCAGCCCGACTAGCGGCTCCTACGAGCAGTACTTC.

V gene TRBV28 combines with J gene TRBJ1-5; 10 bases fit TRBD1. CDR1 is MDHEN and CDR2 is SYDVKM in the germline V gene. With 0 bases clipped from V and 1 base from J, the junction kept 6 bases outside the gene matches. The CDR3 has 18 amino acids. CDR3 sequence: CASSLWDRGISSNQPQHF. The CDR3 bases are TGTGCCAGCAGTTTATGGGACAGGGGGATCAGCAGCAATCAGCCCCAGCATTTT.

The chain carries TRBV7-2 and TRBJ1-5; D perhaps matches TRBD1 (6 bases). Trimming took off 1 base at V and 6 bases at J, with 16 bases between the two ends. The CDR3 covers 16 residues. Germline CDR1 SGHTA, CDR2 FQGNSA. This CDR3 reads CASSLVGRGMGQPQHF. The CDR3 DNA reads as TGTGCCAGCAGCTTAGTAGGAAGGGGGATGGGTCAGCCCCAGCATTTT.

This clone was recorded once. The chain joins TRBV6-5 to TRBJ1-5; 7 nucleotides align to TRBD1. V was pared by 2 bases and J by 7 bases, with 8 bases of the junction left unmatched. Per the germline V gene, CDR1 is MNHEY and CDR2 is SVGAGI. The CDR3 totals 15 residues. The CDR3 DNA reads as TGTGCCAGCAGTTACACTTCCGGGACAGACCAGCCCCAGCATTTT. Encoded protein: CASSYTSGTDQPQHF.

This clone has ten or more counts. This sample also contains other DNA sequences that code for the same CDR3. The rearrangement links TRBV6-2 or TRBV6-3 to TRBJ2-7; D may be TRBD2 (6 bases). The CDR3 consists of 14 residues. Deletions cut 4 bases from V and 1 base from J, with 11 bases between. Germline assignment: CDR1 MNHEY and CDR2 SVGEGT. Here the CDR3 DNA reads TGTGCCAGCAGTTCGCCGGGACTGTCCTACGAGCAGTACTTC. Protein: CASSSPGLSYEQYF.

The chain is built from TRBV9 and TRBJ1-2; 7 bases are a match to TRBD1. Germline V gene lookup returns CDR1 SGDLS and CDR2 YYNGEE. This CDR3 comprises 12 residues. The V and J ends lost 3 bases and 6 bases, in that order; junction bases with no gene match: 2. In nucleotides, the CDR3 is TGTGCCAGCAGCGCACAGGGGAATGGCTACACCTTC. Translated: CASSAQGNGYTF.

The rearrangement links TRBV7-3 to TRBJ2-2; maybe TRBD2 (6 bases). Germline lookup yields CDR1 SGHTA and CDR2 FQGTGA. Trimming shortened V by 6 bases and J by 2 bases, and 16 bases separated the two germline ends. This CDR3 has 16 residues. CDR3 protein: CASRPDGGTNTGELFF. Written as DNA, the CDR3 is TGTGCCAGCAGGCCGGACGGGGGAACAAACACCGGGGAGCTGTTTTTT.

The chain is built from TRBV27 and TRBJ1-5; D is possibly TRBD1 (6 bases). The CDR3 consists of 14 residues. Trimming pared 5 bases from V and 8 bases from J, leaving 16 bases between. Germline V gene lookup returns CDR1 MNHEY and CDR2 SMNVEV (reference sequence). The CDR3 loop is CASSPGAESEPQHF. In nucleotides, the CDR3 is TGTGCCAGCAGTCCAGGGGCCGAGTCAGAGCCCCAGCATTTT.

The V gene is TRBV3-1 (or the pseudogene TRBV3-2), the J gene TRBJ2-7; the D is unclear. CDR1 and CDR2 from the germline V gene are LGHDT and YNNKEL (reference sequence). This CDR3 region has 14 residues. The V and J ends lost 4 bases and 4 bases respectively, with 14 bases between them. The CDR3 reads CASSPFTATYEQYF. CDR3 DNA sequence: TGTGCCAGCAGCCCTTTCACAGCCACTTACGAGCAGTACTTC.

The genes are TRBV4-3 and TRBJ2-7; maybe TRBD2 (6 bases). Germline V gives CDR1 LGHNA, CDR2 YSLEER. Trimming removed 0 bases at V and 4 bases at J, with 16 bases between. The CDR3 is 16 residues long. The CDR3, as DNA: TGCGCCAGCAGCCAAGATCTTGTTAGCGGCTATTACGAGCAGTACTTC. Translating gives CASSQDLVSGYYEQYF.

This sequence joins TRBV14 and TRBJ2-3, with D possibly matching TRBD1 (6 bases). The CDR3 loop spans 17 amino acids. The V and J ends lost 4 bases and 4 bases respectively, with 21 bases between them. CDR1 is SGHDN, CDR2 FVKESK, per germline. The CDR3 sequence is CASSLRVDSNWADTQYF. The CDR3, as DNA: TGTGCCAGCAGCCTAAGAGTGGACAGTAACTGGGCAGATACGCAGTATTTT.